The rows below give T cell receptor beta chains drawn from one sample of a study of human T cells and chemical hapten exposure. In TCRdb, the RACE reads were re-called with MiXCR into one record per CDR3 protein. The table lists tens of thousands of distinct CDR3 sequences, approximately 9.9% of them singletons, with roughly 5.3% in the top ten. The sequencing used whole blood, collected in connection with sensitization to the hapten diphenylcyclopropenone (DPC). These receptors were collected from a woman in her 50s with alopecia areata. Some clones in this sample may be carry-over from other donors' samples. Both conserved end residues are part of each CDR3. A D gene is named only where the DNA matches it firmly. Part of the rows lack a size; the others show once, few, many or a class for expanded clones.

D gene	J gene	clone size	V gene	CDR3 DNA	CDR3 protein
.	TRBJ2-4	.	TRBV28	TGTGCCAGCGGCAAGGGGGGAGGAACGGCCAAAAACATTCAGTACTTC	CASGKGGGTAKNIQYF
.	TRBJ2-3	few	TRBV6-5	TGTGCCAGCAGTAACCGACAGACCCGTAGCACAGATACGCAGTATTTT	CASSNRQTRSTDTQYF
TRBD2	TRBJ2-1	.	TRBV28	TGTGCCAGCAGTTTTAATCGGGACTACTACAATGAGCAGTTCTTC	CASSFNRDYYNEQFF
.	TRBJ1-4	.	TRBV29-1	TGCAGCGTTGGAGGCGGGTATGGTGAAAAACTGTTTTTT	CSVGGGYGEKLFF
.	TRBJ2-6	once	TRBV25-1	TGTGCCAGCAGTGATGCGAGGTCCGGGGCCAACGTCCTGACTTTC	CASSDARSGANVLTF
.	TRBJ2-4	.	TRBV5-1	TGCGCCAGCAGCTTGGGTGGGCAGCTAAAAAACATTCAGTACTTC	CASSLGGQLKNIQYF
.	TRBJ1-5	many	TRBV7-8	TGTGCCAGCAGCTCCGTGGTTGGCCAGCCCCAGCATTTT	CASSSVVGQPQHF
.	TRBJ2-7	many	TRBV6-2/TRBV6-3	TGTGCCAGCGAGGGAGGCCCCCGCGAGCAGTACTTC	CASEGGPREQYF
.	TRBJ1-4	many	TRBV18	TGTGCCAGCTCACCGCAGGGAGGCACTAATGAAAAACTGTTTTTT	CASSPQGGTNEKLFF
.	TRBJ2-1	.	TRBV7-2	TGTGCCAGCAGCCCGCCCGGACACAACAATGAGCAGTTCTTC	CASSPPGHNNEQFF
.	TRBJ1-6	few	TRBV19	TGTGCCAGTAGACGGGACTCAGGGAATTCACCCCTCCACTTT	CASRRDSGNSPLHF
.	TRBJ1-5	many	TRBV7-6	TGTGCCAGCAGCCAAGGGGAGGGCCGAGGGCCCCAGCATTTT	CASSQGEGRGPQHF
.	TRBJ2-3	.	TRBV6-2/TRBV6-3	TGTGCCAGCAGTTACCAGGGGGGCCGTGCAGATACGCAGTATTTT	CASSYQGGRADTQYF
.	TRBJ2-7	.	TRBV28	TGTGCCAGCACCAACCTGGAGGGTTACGAGCAGTACTTC	CASTNLEGYEQYF
TRBD1	TRBJ2-5	.	TRBV29-1	TGCAGCGTTGACAGGGGGCTTGTCGAGACCCAGTACTTC	CSVDRGLVETQYF
.	TRBJ2-7	.	TRBV7-6	TGTGCCAGCAGCTTTCACGATCGGGCCGAGCAGTACTTC	CASSFHDRAEQYF
TRBD1	TRBJ1-5	many	TRBV24-1	TGTGCCACCAGTGATGGACAGGGCTCTTTTCAGCCCCAGCATTTT	CATSDGQGSFQPQHF
TRBD1	TRBJ1-1	many	TRBV6-6	TGTGCCAGCACAGACTCCGGGACAGGAGGTACAATATCTTTCTTT	CASTDSGTGGTISFF
.	TRBJ2-7	many	TRBV29-1	TGCAGCGTCGGAGCGGCCCTCGAGCAGTACTTC	CSVGAALEQYF
TRBD1	TRBJ2-2	many	TRBV6-4	TGTGCCAGCAGTGACGAAGACAGGGCCGGGGAGCTGTTTTTT	CASSDEDRAGELFF
.	TRBJ2-7	few	TRBV7-9	TGTGCCAGCAGCTTAAGACAGGACACCTACGAGCAGTACTTC	CASSLRQDTYEQYF
TRBD1	TRBJ2-1	many	TRBV27	TGTGCCAGCAGTCGGACAGGGACTTACAATGAGCAGTTCTTC	CASSRTGTYNEQFF
TRBD1	TRBJ1-2	many	TRBV18	TGTGCCAGCTCACCGGGACAGGGAGGTGAGAATGGCTACACCTTC	CASSPGQGGENGYTF
TRBD1	TRBJ1-2	many	TRBV6-6	TGTGCCAGCAGTTACTCTACAGGGGTTGGAGCTAACTATGGCTACACCTTC	CASSYSTGVGANYGYTF
TRBD1	TRBJ2-7	many	TRBV20-1	TGCAGTGCTCGAGTTAACAGGGGGCGTTCAGCCTACGAGCAGTACTTC	CSARVNRGRSAYEQYF
TRBD2	TRBJ2-5	.	TRBV7-2	TGTGCCAGCACCTTCGGGGGGGGCCCTCAAGAGACCCAGTACTTC	CASTFGGGPQETQYF
.	TRBJ1-5	many	TRBV20-1	TGCAGTGCTCTCAGCTTCAATCAGCCCCAGCATTTT	CSALSFNQPQHF
TRBD1	TRBJ2-3	few	TRBV29-1	TGCAGCGTTGCGGACAGATCCGGGACAGGCAATACGCAGTATTTT	CSVADRSGTGNTQYF
.	TRBJ2-1	many	TRBV7-6	TGTGCCAGCAGCTTAGGTTGGTCCGTATACAATGAGCAGTTCTTC	CASSLGWSVYNEQFF
TRBD2	TRBJ2-1	.	TRBV28	TGTGCCAGCAGTCTGGCGCTAGGCGGGAGGTACAATGAGCAGTTCTTC	CASSLALGGRYNEQFF
.	TRBJ2-2	.	TRBV18	TGTGCCAGCTCACCAATTATCCTCCGGGCTGCGAACACCGGGGAGCTGTTTTTT	CASSPIILRAANTGELFF
TRBD1	TRBJ1-3	few	TRBV6-6	TGTGCCAGCACCGATGAGGGGGCGCCCAACTCTGGAAACACCATATATTTT	CASTDEGAPNSGNTIYF
.	TRBJ2-4	.	TRBV20-1	TGCAGTGCCGGGACACGGTCTGACATTCAGTACTTC	CSAGTRSDIQYF
.	TRBJ1-2	many	TRBV30	TGTGCCTGGAGTTACTCAAACTATGGCTACACCTTC	CAWSYSNYGYTF
TRBD2	TRBJ2-3	many	TRBV6-1	TGTGCCAGCAGTCCACGCGGGAGGGCCTTTGGCACAGATACGCAGTATTTT	CASSPRGRAFGTDTQYF
TRBD1	TRBJ1-1	.	TRBV7-9	TGTGCCAGCAGCTTGGCGACCCAGGGGGTAGCTTTCTTT	CASSLATQGVAFF
.	TRBJ1-4	few	TRBV19	TGTGCCAGTAGTACGACACAGGGCCCTAATGAAAAACTGTTTTTT	CASSTTQGPNEKLFF
.	TRBJ2-1	.	TRBV27	TGTGCCAGCGTGAGGCTATCAGGTTACAATGAGCAGTTCTTC	CASVRLSGYNEQFF
TRBD1	TRBJ2-3	few	TRBV7-2	TGTGCCAGCAGCTTAGTGGACAGGGGGCGAGGTACGCAGTATTTT	CASSLVDRGRGTQYF
TRBD2	TRBJ2-4	.	TRBV28	TGTGCCAGCAGTAGCGGGAGGCTAGCCAAAAACATTCAGTACTTC	CASSSGRLAKNIQYF
.	TRBJ1-6	many	TRBV9	TGTGCCAGCAGCCCCCAGGTCGGGAATTCACCCCTCCACTTT	CASSPQVGNSPLHF
.	TRBJ2-3	many	TRBV6-5	TGTGCCAGCAGTCCCACCTGGGGGGGGACAGGTGACACAGATACGCAGTATTTT	CASSPTWGGTGDTDTQYF
TRBD2	TRBJ2-3	.	TRBV28	TGTGCCAGCAGTTCCACCTCCGGATTGTCTAGCGGGAGCGCAGATACGCAGTATTTT	CASSSTSGLSSGSADTQYF
.	TRBJ2-1	few	TRBV19	TGTGCCAGTAGAAACAACCCCTCAGGCATTGAGCAGTTCTTC	CASRNNPSGIEQFF
TRBD2	TRBJ2-2	many	TRBV7-9	TGTGCCAGCAGCCCGCGGCGGGAGCAGGTCACCGGGGAGCTGTTTTTT	CASSPRREQVTGELFF
.	TRBJ1-1	.	TRBV29-1	TGCACCCTCGAGAACACTGAAGCTTTCTTT	CTLENTEAFF
TRBD2	TRBJ2-1	many	TRBV20-1	TGCAGTGCCCTAGGACCGGGACTAGCGGGAGGGCGGCAGTTCTTC	CSALGPGLAGGRQFF
.	TRBJ1-4	.	TRBV20-1	TGCAGTGCTAGAGAGGGAGCCCTAATAGAAAAACTGTTTTTT	CSAREGALIEKLFF
.	TRBJ2-2	.	TRBV12-3/TRBV12-4	TGTGCCAGCAGTTTACGAGGGTTCGGGGAGCTGTTTTTT	CASSLRGFGELFF
.	TRBJ2-1	many	TRBV20-1	TGCAGTGCTAGCAGGTTGTCTCCGGGCAATGAGCAGTTCTTC	CSASRLSPGNEQFF
TRBD1	TRBJ2-1	few	TRBV29-1	TGCAGCGTTGATACAGGGGTCACCTACAATGAGCAGTTCTTC	CSVDTGVTYNEQFF
.	TRBJ2-5	few	TRBV6-6	TGTGCCAGCAGTTACTCCCGGGGTGGAGAGACCCAGTACTTC	CASSYSRGGETQYF
TRBD2	TRBJ2-5	few	TRBV27	TGTGCCAGCAGTCAAGGCGGACTAGCGGGGGGACAAGAGACCCAGTACTTC	CASSQGGLAGGQETQYF
TRBD1	TRBJ2-3	.	TRBV4-2	TGTGCCAGCAGCCAAGTGATGAGGGGGCAAGATGGCACAGATACGCAGTATTTT	CASSQVMRGQDGTDTQYF
.	TRBJ1-5	many	TRBV7-9	TGTGCCAGCAGCCTGGGACTCAATCAGCCCCAGCATTTT	CASSLGLNQPQHF
.	TRBJ2-2	many	TRBV5-1	TGCGCCAGCAGCTTGCTAGGCGGGGAGCTGTTTTTT	CASSLLGGELFF
TRBD1	TRBJ1-1	few	TRBV5-4	TGTGCCAGCAGCCGGGGACAGCCGAACACTGAAGCTTTCTTT	CASSRGQPNTEAFF
TRBD1	TRBJ1-3	few	TRBV19	TGTGCCAGTGCGGACAGGCGGGGTGGAAACACCATATATTTT	CASADRRGGNTIYF
TRBD1	TRBJ2-7	.	TRBV10-3	TGTGCCATCAGTGAGTCGGAACAGGGGGCCTACGAGCAGTACTTC	CAISESEQGAYEQYF
.	TRBJ2-3	few	TRBV7-2	TGTGCCAGCAGCTTAGTGTTCAGCACAGATACGCAGTATTTT	CASSLVFSTDTQYF